The 27 T cell receptor beta chains given below trace back to one sample, sequenced in a study of monozygotic twins with inflammatory bowel disease. TCRdb re-called the 5' RACE reads and gives one entry per CDR3 protein, without DNA. The table lists under 130,000 distinct CDR3 sequences. Sequencing was carried out using blood. These receptors were obtained from a human donor with ulcerative colitis or Crohn's disease, or a healthy co-twin of an affected twin (not recorded which).

The chain is built from TRBV30 and TRBJ1-5; TCRdb gives TRBD1 as the D gene, but with no DNA this cannot be confirmed. From germline, CDR1 is GTSNPN and CDR2 SVGIG (reference sequence). The CDR3 totals 13 residues. The CDR3 reads CAWSRDRGQPQHF.

CDR3: CASSSEQGYPYEQYF. The V and J genes are TRBV6-2 or TRBV6-3 and TRBJ2-7; lacking DNA, the TRBD1 call made by TCRdb goes unchecked. Germline CDR1 is MNHEY and CDR2 is SVGEGT. CDR3 length equals 15 residues.

This sequence joins TRBV19 and TRBJ2-1; as DNA is missing, the TRBD1 call by TCRdb cannot be tested. The CDR3 sequence is 16 residues long. Germline assignment: CDR1 LNHDA and CDR2 SQIVND (reference sequence). CDR3: CASSIGASDRDNEQFF.

The J gene is TRBJ2-3, the V gene TRBV20-1; without DNA, the TCRdb call of TRBD1 cannot be checked. CDR1 and CDR2 (germline): DFQATT, SNEGSKA (reference sequence). This CDR3 contains 16 residues. The CDR3 is CSARARWGGSTDTQYF.

The J gene is TRBJ2-7, the V gene TRBV12-3 or TRBV12-4; TCRdb calls TRBD1, which cannot be checked without DNA. This CDR3 has 14 residues. CDR3 loop: CASGSSGQIYEQYF.

The genes are TRBV28 and TRBJ2-1; TCRdb's D call of TRBD2 is untestable without DNA. Germline CDR1 reads MDHEN; CDR2 reads SYDVKM. This CDR3 is built from 12 residues. This CDR3 is CASRASGSNEFF.

This sequence joins TRBV20-1 and TRBJ1-2. CDR3 length: 12 amino acids. The germline gives CDR1 DFQATT, CDR2 SNEGSKA (reference sequence). This CDR3 reads CSAKEPLAGYTF.

This sequence joins TRBV7-6 and TRBJ1-3. From germline, CDR1 is SGHVS and CDR2 FNYEAQ. The CDR3 consists of 15 residues. The chain's CDR3 is CASSPPSTEGNTIYF.

This chain links TRBV4-3 with TRBJ2-1; TCRdb calls TRBD1, which cannot be checked without DNA. Germline-derived CDR1 and CDR2 are LGHNA and YSLEER. The CDR3 contains 16 residues. The CDR3 region is CASSRYRLTSSNEQFF.

The genes are TRBV7-2 and TRBJ1-1; TCRdb gives TRBD1 as the D gene, but with no DNA this cannot be confirmed. Germline V gene data show CDR1 as SGHTA and CDR2 as FQGNSA. The CDR3 has 13 amino acids. CDR3 protein: CASSLASRGEAFF.

The CDR3 loop is CASRAWELVGYGYTF. The rearrangement uses TRBV12-3 or TRBV12-4 and TRBJ1-2. The CDR3 spans 15 residues.

This rearrangement joins TRBV5-1 to TRBJ1-3. Germline V gene data show CDR1 as SGHRS and CDR2 as YFSETQ. This CDR3 is 15 amino acids long. CDR3 in amino acids: CASSQTSSSGNTIYF. The full variable domain, with the rest looked up from reference TRBV5-1 and TRBJ1-3, is KAGVTQTPRYLIKTRGQQVTLSCSPISGHRSVSWYQQTPGQGLQFLFEYFSETQRNKGNFPGRFSGRQFSNSRSEMNVSTLELGDSALYLCASSQTSSSGNTIYFGEGSWLTVV.

This chain uses TRBV12-3 or TRBV12-4 with TRBJ2-1; TCRdb designates TRBD1, a call that cannot be tested without DNA. The length of the CDR3 is 12 residues. The CDR3 sequence is CASSRGERGRFF.

The rearrangement joins TRBV7-9 to TRBJ1-1; TCRdb indicates TRBD1, and absent DNA this call remains unverified. The CDR3 has 13 residues. Germline V gives CDR1 SEHNR, CDR2 FQNEAQ (reference sequence). The CDR3 protein is CASSLYTGAEAFF.

The J gene is TRBJ1-6, the V gene TRBV12-3 or TRBV12-4. This CDR3 region has 16 residues. The CDR3 here is CASSFTGSSYNSPLHF.

The CDR3 spells CSAREIRRGGADEQYF. V is TRBV20-1 and J is TRBJ2-7; the D gene TCRdb calls, TRBD2, cannot be checked with no DNA. CDR3 length equals 16 residues. Germline CDR1 DFQATT, CDR2 SNEGSKA (reference sequence).

The V call is TRBV15, the J call TRBJ2-7; TCRdb proposes TRBD1, but this gene call is untestable without DNA. Germline CDR1 LNHNV, CDR2 YYDKDF (reference sequence). The CDR3 runs 14 residues. The CDR3 is CATSTGTGLYEQYF.

This chain uses TRBV5-4 with TRBJ2-7. This CDR3 region has 14 residues. Looked up from germline, CDR1 is SGHNT and CDR2 is YYREEE (reference sequence). The CDR3 sequence is CASSLDRSGYEQYF.

The chain couples TRBV6-5 to TRBJ1-6; TCRdb designates TRBD1, a call that cannot be tested without DNA. This CDR3 spans 12 amino acids. The V gene's germline CDR1 is MNHEY and CDR2 SVGAGI. CDR3 region: CASSKGGTPLHF.

This chain joins TRBV6-2 or TRBV6-3 and TRBJ2-2. The CDR3 totals 16 residues. Germline-derived CDR1 and CDR2 are MNHEY and SVGEGT. The CDR3 region is CASTKYSIANTGELFF.

The gene calls are TRBV7-3 and TRBJ2-2; TCRdb indicates TRBD2, and absent DNA this call remains unverified. There are 15 residues in the CDR3. The germline V gene has CDR1 SGHTA and CDR2 FQGTGA. This CDR3 reads CASSPRSRGSGELFF.

The chain carries TRBV7-2 and TRBJ1-5. Germline CDR1 and CDR2: SGHTA and FQGNSA. There are 14 residues in the CDR3. This CDR3 is CASSLDNSNQPQHF.

V and J are TRBV24-1 and TRBJ1-5. Germline values: CDR1 KGHDR, CDR2 SFDVKD. The CDR3 runs 14 residues. The CDR3 is CATVPTDFGQPQHF.

This chain uses TRBV7-9 with TRBJ2-3; without DNA, the TCRdb call of TRBD2 cannot be checked. Germline V gives CDR1 SEHNR, CDR2 FQNEAQ (reference sequence). The CDR3 has 19 amino acids. The CDR3 loop reads CASSLSPSRRELWTDTQYF.

The CDR3 protein is CASSQYNLGTQYF. The V and J genes are TRBV4-3 and TRBJ2-3. Germline V gene data show CDR1 as LGHNA and CDR2 as YSLEER. The length of the CDR3 is 13 residues.

The V gene is TRBV7-2, the J gene TRBJ2-4; TCRdb designates TRBD2, a call that cannot be tested without DNA. The CDR3 totals 15 residues. Germline CDR1 SGHTA, CDR2 FQGNSA. The CDR3 region is CASSLGGSGRNIQYF.

The rearrangement uses TRBV10-3 and TRBJ1-2. The CDR3 has 15 amino acids. Germline CDR1 is ENHRY and CDR2 is SYGVKD. CDR3: CAISESELLSYGYTF.